Listed here is a single T cell receptor (beta chain). CDR1 and CDR2 (germline): SGHDN, FVKESK. CDR3 size: 16 residues. Trimming removed 4 bases from V and 5 bases from J; junction bases left unmatched: 11. The data originate from a study of shared clonotypes between healthy human individuals. Some clones are missing from TCRdb's copy, which holds only in-frame ones; the method was immunoSEQ multiplex PCR. The repertoire consists of roughly 490,000 clones, with around 80% occurring once and the leading ten covering over 9.5%. V usage is TRBV14 and J usage is TRBJ2-7; 10 bases map to TRBD1. This TCR derives from a woman aged 40 to 50 in good health. Some clones in this sample may be carry-over from other donors' samples. Input material: PBMCs. This CDR3 is CASSPPRQGAFDEQYF. In DNA form, the CDR3 reads TGTGCCAGCAGCCCCCCGAGACAGGGGGCATTCGACGAGCAGTACTTC.